Listed here are 11 T cell receptor beta chains from one sample, sequenced in a study of long-term antiretroviral therapy in people with HIV. The authors ran the immunoSEQ assay, v3.0, at survey level. Sequenced by immunoSEQ multiplex PCR; TCRdb stores in-frame clones only, minus some. The data contain more than 20,000 clones, about 82% of them singletons. This specimen consisted of unsorted PBMCs, obtained 1.3 years after starting antiretroviral therapy. These receptors all come from a man in his sixties with HIV.

This clone was detected a few times. The CDR3 reads CASSPRTSGGELFF. DNA for the CDR3: TGTGCCAGCAGCCCTCGGACTAGCGGCGGGGAGCTGTTTTTT. The chain recombines TRBV6-6 with TRBJ2-2; 10 bases line up with TRBD2. The junction had 5 bases not matched to a gene; V was cut back by 6 bases and J by 7 bases. Germline V gene data show CDR1 as MNHNY and CDR2 as SVGAGI (reference sequence). CDR3 length: 14 residues.

This chain connects TRBV6-5 to TRBJ1-1; 10 bases are shared with TRBD1. This CDR3 is built from 15 residues. After removal of 5 bases from V and 4 bases from J, the junction contained 7 bases not matched to a gene. CDR1 and CDR2 (germline): MNHEY, SVGAGI. CDR3 protein: CASSLTGGAGTEAFF. The CDR3, as DNA: TGTGCCAGCAGTCTGACAGGGGGCGCGGGCACTGAAGCTTTCTTT.

The V and J genes are TRBV18 and TRBJ1-1, with D hard to call. The germline V gene has CDR1 KGHSH and CDR2 LQKENI. This CDR3 region has 14 residues. The V end was cut by 3 bases, the J end by 1 base, with 9 bases between. The CDR3 nucleotides read TGTGCCAGCTCACCGAGTCGCCAGAACACTGAAGCTTTCTTT. This codes for CASSPSRQNTEAFF.

This rearrangement joins TRBV5-1 to TRBJ2-5, with D uncertain. Germline V gene data show CDR1 as SGHRS and CDR2 as YFSETQ. The CDR3 covers 12 residues. Trimming removed 4 bases at V and 0 bases at J, with 4 bases between. CDR3 region: CASSDDQETQYF. In DNA, the CDR3 is TGCGCCAGCAGCGATGACCAAGAGACCCAGTACTTC.

This chain connects TRBV30 to TRBJ1-1, with D possibly being TRBD1 (5 bases). Germline loops: CDR1 GTSNPN, CDR2 SVGIG (reference sequence). Trimming took 2 bases from V and 4 from J, leaving 14 bases between them. The CDR3 spans 14 residues. CDR3 in amino acids: CAWSRDRRTTEAFF. CDR3 in DNA: TGTGCCTGGAGTCGGGACCGACGGACCACTGAAGCTTTCTTT.

The V gene is TRBV30, the J gene TRBJ1-5, with a possible D match to TRBD1 (5 bases). Trimming took off 0 bases at V and 5 bases at J, with 11 bases between the two ends. Germline V CDR1 and CDR2: GTSNPN, SVGIG (reference sequence). The CDR3 length is 14 residues. CDR3: CAWSVLQEDQPQHF. In nucleotides, the CDR3 is TGTGCCTGGAGTGTACTACAGGAAGATCAGCCCCAGCATTTT.

This clone was recorded only once. The CDR3 DNA sequence: TGTGCCAGCAGCATTCCTCTAGCGGGGGGGAACACAGATACGCAGTATTTT. The encoded protein is CASSIPLAGGNTDTQYF. The rearrangement uses TRBV9 and TRBJ2-3, with 12 bases aligning to TRBD2. CDR3 size: 17 residues. V lost 4 bases to trimming and J lost 2 bases; unmatched junction nucleotides: 8. Germline CDR1 and CDR2: SGDLS and YYNGEE.

This clone was seen a few times. The V call is TRBV9, the J call TRBJ2-2, with D perhaps matching TRBD2 (6 bases). CDR1 is SGDLS, CDR2 YYNGEE, per germline. Trimming cost V 3 bases and J 6 bases, with 15 bases left between them. This CDR3 contains 15 residues. The CDR3 DNA sequence: TGTGCCAGCAGCGGATCCGGGGGTTTGGCCGGGGAGCTGTTTTTT. This codes for CASSGSGGLAGELFF. Using reference TRBV9 and TRBJ2-2 for the parts outside the CDR3, the full variable domain is DSGVTQTPKHLITATGQRVTLRCSPRSGDLSVYWYQQSLDQGLQFLIQYYNGEERAKGNILERFSAQQFPDLHSELNLSSLELGDSALYFCASSGSGGLAGELFFGEGSRLTVL.

In its sample, this clone was seen a few times. The chain is built from TRBV9 and TRBJ2-5; 9 nucleotides agree with TRBD2. The CDR3 has 18 residues. Trimming took 1 base from V and 0 from J; bases not matched to a gene: 10. Germline V gives CDR1 SGDLS, CDR2 YYNGEE. The CDR3 nucleotides are TGTGCCAGCAGCGTAACAGCGGGAGGCAATTTGTACCAAGAGACCCAGTACTTC. Amino acid sequence: CASSVTAGGNLYQETQYF.

The chain employs TRBV5-4 and TRBJ2-3; D gene uncertain. Germline V lookup: CDR1 SGHNT, CDR2 YYREEE (reference sequence). The CDR3 consists of 15 residues. Trimming took off 3 bases at V and 2 bases at J, with 13 bases between the two ends. The CDR3 DNA reads as TGTGCCAGCAGCTCAGAGGCCTCTTACACAGATACGCAGTATTTT. Translated, it gives CASSSEASYTDTQYF.

This chain links TRBV5-4 with TRBJ2-6, with D possibly TRBD1 on 6 matching bases. Trimming removed 4 bases at V and 2 bases at J, with 13 bases between. The germline V gene encodes CDR1 SGHNT and CDR2 YYREEE (reference sequence). The CDR3 is made up of 16 amino acids. The CDR3: CASSPTGSPGANVLTF. The CDR3 bases are TGTGCCAGCAGCCCTACAGGGTCCCCTGGGGCCAACGTCCTGACTTTC.